The 19 T cell receptor beta chains reported below all come from one sample, sequenced in a study of shared clonotypes between healthy human individuals. TCRdb keeps only in-frame clones here, not all; method: immunoSEQ multiplex PCR. The sample gives approximately 2,000,000 clones, roughly 92% of which show up once; 0.37% is in the top ten. Sequencing was carried out using naive CD4+ T cells from PBMCs. Subset indicated: CD45RA+ positively selected. These receptors came from a man between 18 and 29 years old in good health. Some clones in this sample may be carry-over from other donors' samples.

This clone was counted a single time. Other DNA sequences in the same sample also yield this CDR3. J is TRBJ2-2 and V is TRBV9; 13 nucleotides match TRBD2. V lost 0 bases to trimming and J lost 7 bases; unmatched junction nucleotides: 0. There are 15 residues in the CDR3. Germline V gene data show CDR1 as SGDLS and CDR2 as YYNGEE. The CDR3 nucleotides read TGTGCCAGCAGCGTAGGACTAGCGGGAGGCGGGGAGCTGTTTTTT. Its protein is CASSVGLAGGGELFF.

The V call is TRBV28, the J call TRBJ1-1; D gene unclear. The CDR3 runs 13 residues. Between the trimmed V and J ends, which lost 3 bases and 6 bases, there was a span of 11 bases. Germline values: CDR1 MDHEN, CDR2 SYDVKM. CDR3 region: CASSLARIAEAFF. CDR3 DNA: TGTGCCAGCAGTTTGGCCAGGATCGCTGAAGCTTTCTTT.

In this sample, this clone turned up a few times. The rearrangement uses TRBV4-2 and TRBJ1-1; the D is unclear. Trimming pared 4 bases from V and 6 bases from J, leaving 9 bases between. Looked up from germline, CDR1 is LGHNA and CDR2 is YNFKEQ. CDR3 length: 12 amino acids. The CDR3 DNA reads as TGTGCCAGCAGCCTCCGAAGGTCTGAAGCTTTCTTT. Protein product: CASSLRRSEAFF.

This clone was counted between two and nine times. The chain has TRBV18 and TRBJ1-5; D uncertain. CDR1 and CDR2 from the germline V gene are KGHSH and LQKENI. The CDR3 is 15 amino acids. The ends were cut back, 3 bases at V and 3 bases at J, with 12 bases in the middle. CDR3: CASSPAEGSNQPQHF. CDR3 in DNA: TGTGCCAGCTCACCCGCCGAGGGTTCCAATCAGCCCCAGCATTTT.

The rearrangement joins TRBV19 to TRBJ2-2, with 7 positions matching TRBD2. The CDR3 has 18 residues. Germline-derived CDR1 and CDR2 are LNHDA and SQIVND (reference sequence). The J segment lost 3 bases and the V segment lost 0 bases, leaving 10 bases of the junction unmatched. The DNA of the CDR3 is TGTGCCAGTAGTATAGAACGGAGGAGGGGAGGGTACACCGGGGAGCTGTTTTTT. This codes for CASSIERRRGGYTGELFF.

V gene TRBV10-1 combines with J gene TRBJ2-7; TRBD2 might be the D (5 bases). CDR1 is WNHNN, CDR2 SYGVQD, per germline (reference sequence). V was clipped by 5 bases and J by 7 bases, with 15 bases between them. The CDR3 length is 13 residues. The CDR3: CASSPGIRGEQYF. Written as DNA, the CDR3 is TGCGCCAGCAGTCCCGGAATCCGAGGGGAGCAGTACTTC.

The chain couples TRBV30 to TRBJ2-3; maybe TRBD1 (5 bases). Germline V lookup: CDR1 GTSNPN, CDR2 SVGIG (reference sequence). The length of the CDR3 is 11 residues. The V and J ends lost 4 bases and 5 bases respectively, with 7 bases between them. The CDR3, as DNA: TGTGCCTGGAACCAGGGAGATACGCAGTATTTT. Protein sequence: CAWNQGDTQYF.

The V gene is TRBV12-5, the J gene TRBJ1-4; unclear D gene. The CDR3 loop spans 16 amino acids. The V gene lost 1 base and the J gene lost 5 bases, with 14 bases spanning the gap. Germline CDR1 and CDR2: LGHNT and FRNRAP. The CDR3 spells CASGLAQRVGNEKLFF. The DNA for the CDR3 is TGTGCTAGTGGTTTGGCCCAGAGGGTTGGGAATGAAAAACTGTTTTTT.

In its sample, this clone was seen a few times. The CDR3 loop is CASSIGLGLANEKLFF. For the CDR3, the DNA is TGCGCCAGCAGCATCGGACTGGGGCTTGCTAATGAAAAACTGTTTTTT. The chain is built from TRBV5-1 and TRBJ1-4, with D maybe TRBD1 (5 bases). Trimming pared 4 bases from V and 3 bases from J, leaving 16 bases between. The CDR3 has 16 amino acids. CDR1 SGHRS and CDR2 YFSETQ come from the germline V gene.

The gene calls are TRBV28 and TRBJ1-2; perhaps TRBD1 as D (5 bases). This CDR3 is 13 amino acids long. Deletions cut 7 bases from V and 5 bases from J, with 14 bases between. Germline V gives CDR1 MDHEN, CDR2 SYDVKM. CDR3 DNA: TGTGCCAGCACCAGGGACCTAGGTTATGGCTACACCTTC. It codes for CASTRDLGYGYTF.

The chain links TRBV9 to TRBJ1-2; no clear D gene. The CDR3 has 13 amino acids. Germline CDR1 and CDR2: SGDLS and YYNGEE. V lost 3 bases to trimming and J lost 5 bases, with 11 bases between them. Written as DNA, the CDR3 is TGTGCCAGCAGCGAGAGATTCGGGTATGGCTACACCTTC. The encoded protein is CASSERFGYGYTF.

This clone was recorded only once. This sample also contains other DNA sequences that code for the same CDR3. The gene calls are TRBV7-9 and TRBJ1-2, with no clear D. There are 15 residues in the CDR3. With 3 bases removed from V and 4 bases from J, the gap between germline ends came to 15 bases. CDR1 and CDR2 (germline): SEHNR, FQNEAQ (reference sequence). The CDR3 sequence is CASSFALGGSYGYTF. CDR3 nucleotide sequence: TGTGCCAGCAGCTTCGCCCTTGGAGGGAGCTATGGCTACACCTTC.

This rearrangement joins TRBV4-2 to TRBJ2-1; TRBD1 matches 8 bases. The trim removed 1 base at V and 6 bases at J, leaving 11 bases unmatched. The CDR3 is made up of 17 amino acids. CDR1 LGHNA and CDR2 YNFKEQ come from the germline V gene. The DNA of the CDR3 is TGTGCCAGCAGCCAAGTTGCGGACAGGGTCCCCCCCAATGAGCAGTTCTTC. Translation: CASSQVADRVPPNEQFF.

The chain carries TRBV5-1 and TRBJ2-3, with D unresolved. The CDR3 has 12 amino acids. The germline V and J ends were trimmed by 5 bases and 3 bases, with 7 bases remaining between them. Germline assignment: CDR1 SGHRS and CDR2 YFSETQ. CDR3 amino acids: CASRLTTDTQYF. As DNA, the CDR3 is TGCGCCAGCAGATTGACTACAGATACGCAGTATTTT.

The chain employs TRBV7-2 and TRBJ2-5, with D tentatively TRBD1 (6 bases). The ends were cut back, 1 base at V and 1 base at J, with 10 bases in the middle. Germline-derived CDR1 and CDR2 are SGHTA and FQGNSA. This CDR3 comprises 15 residues. CDR3 sequence: CASSLGGPTQETQYF. The CDR3 region has the DNA TGTGCCAGCAGCTTAGGGGGGCCAACCCAAGAGACCCAGTACTTC.

The chain joins TRBV5-1 to TRBJ2-1; D possibly corresponds to TRBD2 (7 bases). Deletions cut 0 bases from V and 0 bases from J, with 13 bases between. This CDR3 has 17 residues. Germline assignment: CDR1 SGHRS and CDR2 YFSETQ. Here the CDR3 reads CASSLAGGGSSYNEQFF. The CDR3 coding sequence is TGCGCCAGCAGCTTGGCGGGGGGCGGGAGCTCCTACAATGAGCAGTTCTTC.

This chain connects TRBV7-9 to TRBJ1-2, with D hard to call. The CDR3 totals 12 residues. Per the germline V gene, CDR1 is SEHNR and CDR2 is FQNEAQ (reference sequence). V was trimmed by 3 bases and J by 8 bases, leaving 10 bases between them. This chain's CDR3 is CASSLDWWGYTF. DNA for the CDR3: TGTGCCAGCAGCTTGGACTGGTGGGGCTACACCTTC.

As concerns this clone: The sample holds other DNA sequences that translate to the same CDR3. The V gene is TRBV7-9, the J gene TRBJ1-3; 8 bases are shared with TRBD1. CDR1 and CDR2 (germline): SEHNR, FQNEAQ (reference sequence). There are 14 residues in the CDR3. The V and J ends lost 5 bases and 4 bases, in that order; junction bases with no gene match: 4. The CDR3 reads CASSLRQGGNTIYF. For the CDR3, the DNA is TGTGCCAGCAGCCTAAGACAGGGGGGAAACACCATATATTTT.

The chain recombines TRBV18 with TRBJ2-2, with TRBD2 matching 10 bases. This CDR3 spans 18 amino acids. Germline values: CDR1 KGHSH, CDR2 LQKENI. Trimming took 4 bases from V and 0 from J; bases not matched to a gene: 8. CDR3 DNA sequence: TGTGCCAGCTCACACGATACCGGGACTAGCGCGAACACCGGGGAGCTGTTTTTT. This encodes CASSHDTGTSANTGELFF.